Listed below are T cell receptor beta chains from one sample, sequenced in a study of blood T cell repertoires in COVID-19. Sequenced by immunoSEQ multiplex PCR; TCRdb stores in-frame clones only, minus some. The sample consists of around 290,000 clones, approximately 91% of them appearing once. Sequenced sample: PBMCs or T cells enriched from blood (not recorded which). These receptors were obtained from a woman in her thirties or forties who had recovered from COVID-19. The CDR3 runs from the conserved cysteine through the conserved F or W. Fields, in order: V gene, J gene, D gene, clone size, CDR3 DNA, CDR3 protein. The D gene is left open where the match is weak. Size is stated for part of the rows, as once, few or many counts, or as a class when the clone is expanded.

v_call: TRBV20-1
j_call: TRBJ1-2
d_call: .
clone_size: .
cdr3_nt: TGCAGTGCACCTAGGAACGCTGGCTACACCTTC
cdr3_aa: CSAPRNAGYTF

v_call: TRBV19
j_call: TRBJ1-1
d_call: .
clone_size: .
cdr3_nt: TGTGCCAGTAGTATTGGAGACAGTCGCGCTGAAGCTTTCTTT
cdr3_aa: CASSIGDSRAEAFF

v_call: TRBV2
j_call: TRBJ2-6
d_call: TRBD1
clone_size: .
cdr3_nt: TGTGCCAGCAGCGGGACAGGGACCGGGGCCAACGTCCTGACTTTC
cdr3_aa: CASSGTGTGANVLTF

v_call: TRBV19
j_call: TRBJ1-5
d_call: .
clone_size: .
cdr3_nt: TGTGCCAGTAGTATAGATCGGGTTTCGGGGAGGCCCGATCAGCCCCAGCATTTT
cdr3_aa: CASSIDRVSGRPDQPQHF

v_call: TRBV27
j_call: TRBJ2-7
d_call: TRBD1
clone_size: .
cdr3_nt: TGTGCCAGCAGTTTAGGGACAGGCCCCTACGAGCAGTACTTC
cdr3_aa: CASSLGTGPYEQYF

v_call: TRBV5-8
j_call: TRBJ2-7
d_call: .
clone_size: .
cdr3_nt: TGTGCCAGCAGCTCGACAAATTTCTACGAGCAGTACTTC
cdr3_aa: CASSSTNFYEQYF

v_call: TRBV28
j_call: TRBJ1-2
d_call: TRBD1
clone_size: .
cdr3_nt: TGTGCCAGCACCAAACAGGGGTATGGCTACACCTTC
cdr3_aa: CASTKQGYGYTF

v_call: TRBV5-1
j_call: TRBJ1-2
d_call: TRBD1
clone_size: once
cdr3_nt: TGCGCCAGCAGCATGCAGACAGGGAACTATGGCTACACCTTC
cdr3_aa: CASSMQTGNYGYTF

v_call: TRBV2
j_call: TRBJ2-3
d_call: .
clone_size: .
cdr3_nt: TGTGCCAGCAGTGAGTTCGGTAGTAAACAGTATTTT
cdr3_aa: CASSEFGSKQYF

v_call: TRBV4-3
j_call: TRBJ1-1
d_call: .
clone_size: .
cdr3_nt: TGCGCCAGCAGCCAAGCGCGGGGTACTGAAGCTTTCTTT
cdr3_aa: CASSQARGTEAFF

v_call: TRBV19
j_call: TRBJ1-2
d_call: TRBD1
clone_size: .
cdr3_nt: TGTGCCAGTAGTAGGGACAGCAATCCCTATGGCTACACCTTC
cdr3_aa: CASSRDSNPYGYTF

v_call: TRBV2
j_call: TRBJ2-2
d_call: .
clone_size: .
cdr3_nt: TGTGCCAGCACAGGACTGGTGAACACCGGGGAGCTGTTTTTT
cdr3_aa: CASTGLVNTGELFF

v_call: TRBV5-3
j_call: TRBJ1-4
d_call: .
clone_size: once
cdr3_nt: TGTGCCAGAAGCGGGAGGGAGATGGAAAAACTGTTTTTT
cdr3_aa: CARSGREMEKLFF

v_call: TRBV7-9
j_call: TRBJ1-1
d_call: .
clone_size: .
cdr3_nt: TGTGCCAGCAGCTTAGGAGCGAACACTGAAGCTTTCTTT
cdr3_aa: CASSLGANTEAFF

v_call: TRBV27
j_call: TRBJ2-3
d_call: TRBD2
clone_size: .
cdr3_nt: TGTGCCAGCAGTTTCCGCGGACTAGCGGGAGCGGCGCAGTATTTT
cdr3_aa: CASSFRGLAGAAQYF

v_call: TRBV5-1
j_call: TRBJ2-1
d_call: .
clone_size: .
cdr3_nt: TGCGCCAGCAGCCCACGAAAACTCTCCTACAATGAGCAGTTCTTC
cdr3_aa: CASSPRKLSYNEQFF

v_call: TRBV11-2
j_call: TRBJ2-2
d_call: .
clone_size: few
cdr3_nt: TGTGCCAGCAGCTTATTTGCTAGGGGAAACACCGGGGAGCTGTTTTTT
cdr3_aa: CASSLFARGNTGELFF

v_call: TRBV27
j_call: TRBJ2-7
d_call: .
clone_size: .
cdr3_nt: TGTGCCAGCAGTTTCAGTCCTAGGGGGGGCTACGAGCAGTACTTC
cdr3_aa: CASSFSPRGGYEQYF

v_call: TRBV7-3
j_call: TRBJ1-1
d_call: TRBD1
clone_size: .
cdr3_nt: TGTGCCAGCAGCGTAACCGGGACAGCGAACACTGAAGCTTTCTTT
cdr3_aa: CASSVTGTANTEAFF

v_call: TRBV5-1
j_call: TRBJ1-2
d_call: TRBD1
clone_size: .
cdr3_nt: TGCGCCAGCAGCCCCCGGGACAGGTATGGCTACACCTTC
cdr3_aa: CASSPRDRYGYTF

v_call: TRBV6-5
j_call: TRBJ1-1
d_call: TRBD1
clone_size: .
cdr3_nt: TGTGCCAGCAGTTACGACACGGACAGGGTGGGTACTGAAGCTTTCTTT
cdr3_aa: CASSYDTDRVGTEAFF

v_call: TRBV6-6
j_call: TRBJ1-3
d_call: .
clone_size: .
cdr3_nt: TGTGCCAGCAGTTCACAGGGTGACACCATATATTTT
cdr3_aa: CASSSQGDTIYF

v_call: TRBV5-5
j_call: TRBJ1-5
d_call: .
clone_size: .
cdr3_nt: TGTGCCAGCAGCCCAAACTACAGGGTAGATAGCAATCAGCCCCAGCATTTT
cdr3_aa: CASSPNYRVDSNQPQHF

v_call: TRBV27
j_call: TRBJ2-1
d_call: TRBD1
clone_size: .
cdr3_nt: TGTGCCAGCAGTCCCGGACAGGGTAGGGGTGAGCAGTTCTTC
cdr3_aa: CASSPGQGRGEQFF

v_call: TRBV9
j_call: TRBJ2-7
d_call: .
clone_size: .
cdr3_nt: TGTTCGCCCGGCGAGCAGTACTTC
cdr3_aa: CSPGEQYF

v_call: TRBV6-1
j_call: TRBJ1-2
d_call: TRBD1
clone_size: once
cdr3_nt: TGTGCCAGCAGTGCTCGGGGACAGGGGGCCGCTAACTATGGCTACACCTTC
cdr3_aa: CASSARGQGAANYGYTF

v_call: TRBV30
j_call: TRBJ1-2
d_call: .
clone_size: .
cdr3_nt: TGTGCCTGGAGTGTAACCACTTCGCTACTCCTCTTC
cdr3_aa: CAWSVTTSLLLF

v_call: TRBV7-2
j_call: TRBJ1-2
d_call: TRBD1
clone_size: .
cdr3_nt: TGTGCCAGCAGCCCCAGACAGGGGTCTAACTATGGCTACACCTTC
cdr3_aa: CASSPRQGSNYGYTF

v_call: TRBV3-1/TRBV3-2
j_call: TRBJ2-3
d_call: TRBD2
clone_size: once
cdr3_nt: TGTGCCAGCAGCCCGTCTAGCGGGGGGGGTTCAGATACGCAGTATTTT
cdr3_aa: CASSPSSGGGSDTQYF

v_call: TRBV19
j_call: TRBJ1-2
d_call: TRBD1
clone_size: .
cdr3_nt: TGTGCCAGTAGTTTGGACAGGGGGAGCGGCTACACCTTC
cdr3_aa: CASSLDRGSGYTF

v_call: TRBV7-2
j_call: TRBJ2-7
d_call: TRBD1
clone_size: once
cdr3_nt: TGTGCCAGCAGCCCGTCGAGGACAGGGGGGATCGGGGAGCAGTACTTC
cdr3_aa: CASSPSRTGGIGEQYF

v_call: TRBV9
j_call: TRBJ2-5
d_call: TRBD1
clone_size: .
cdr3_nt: TGTGCCAGCAGCCACGGACAGGTCCAAGAGACCCAGTACTTC
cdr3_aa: CASSHGQVQETQYF

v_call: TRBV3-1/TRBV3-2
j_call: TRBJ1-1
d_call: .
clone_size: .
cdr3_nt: TGTGCCAGCAGCCAAGGGGGAGCGTCGCAGCGCATGAACACTGAAGCTTTCTTT
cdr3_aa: CASSQGGASQRMNTEAFF

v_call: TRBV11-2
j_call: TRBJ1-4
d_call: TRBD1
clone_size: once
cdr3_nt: TGTGCCAGCAGCTTAAGGACAGGGGGCGGCGAAAAACTGTTTTTT
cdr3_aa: CASSLRTGGGEKLFF

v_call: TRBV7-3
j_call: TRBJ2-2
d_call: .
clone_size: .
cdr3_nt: TGTGCCAGCAGCTTATCTAGCGCCCTAAGGGACACCGGGGAGCTGTTTTTT
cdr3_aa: CASSLSSALRDTGELFF

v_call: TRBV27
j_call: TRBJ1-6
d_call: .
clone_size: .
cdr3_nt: TGTGCCAGCAGTTTATCCCGGGACACCCCCCGGGCCCTCCACTTT
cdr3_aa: CASSLSRDTPRALHF

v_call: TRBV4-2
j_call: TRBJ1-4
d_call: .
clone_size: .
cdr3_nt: TGTGCCAGCAGCCAAGAGCGGTCAGTTTTAACTAATGAAAAACTGTTTTTT
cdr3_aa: CASSQERSVLTNEKLFF

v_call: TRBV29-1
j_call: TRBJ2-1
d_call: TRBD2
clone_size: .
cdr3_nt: TGCAGCGTTGGGGGACTAGCGGGAGGAACCTACAATGAGCAGTTCTTC
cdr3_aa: CSVGGLAGGTYNEQFF

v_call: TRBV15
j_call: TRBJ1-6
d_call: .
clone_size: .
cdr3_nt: TGTGCCACCAGCAGAGATTTGGACACTTCACCCCTCCACTTT
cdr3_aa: CATSRDLDTSPLHF

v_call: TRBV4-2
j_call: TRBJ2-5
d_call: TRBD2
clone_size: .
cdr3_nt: TGTGCCAGCAGCCTTATGCCGGGACTAGCGGAAGAGACCCAGTACTTC
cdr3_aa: CASSLMPGLAEETQYF

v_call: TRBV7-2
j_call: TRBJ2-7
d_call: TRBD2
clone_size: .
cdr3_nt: TGTGCCAGCAGCCTAGCGGGAGGGCGGAAAGGCGAGCAGTACTTC
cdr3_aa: CASSLAGGRKGEQYF

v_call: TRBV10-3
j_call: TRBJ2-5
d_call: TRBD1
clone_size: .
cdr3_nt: TGTGCCATCAGCCAATCGGGCAGGGGGTCTTCGGGGACCCAGTACTTC
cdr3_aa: CAISQSGRGSSGTQYF

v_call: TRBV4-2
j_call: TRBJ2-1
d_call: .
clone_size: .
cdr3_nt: TGTGCCAGCAGCCAGACCCCCTTAGGGGGCGGGGGGTTAGTTAGGAGCTCCTACAATGAGCAGTTCTTC
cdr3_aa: CASSQTPLGGGGLVRSSYNEQFF

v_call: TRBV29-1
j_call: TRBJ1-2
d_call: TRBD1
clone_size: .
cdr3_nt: TGCAGCGTTGAAGATTCTCGACAGGGATACGGCTACACCTTC
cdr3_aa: CSVEDSRQGYGYTF

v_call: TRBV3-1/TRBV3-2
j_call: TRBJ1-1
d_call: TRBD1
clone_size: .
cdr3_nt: TGTGCCAGCAGCCAAGAGGGACAGGGAAACGGTGAAGCTTTCTTT
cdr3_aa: CASSQEGQGNGEAFF

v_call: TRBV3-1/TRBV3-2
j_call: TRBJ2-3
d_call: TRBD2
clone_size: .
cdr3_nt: TGTGCCAGCAGCTTAGCGGGACTTAGCACAGATACGCAGTATTTT
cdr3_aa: CASSLAGLSTDTQYF

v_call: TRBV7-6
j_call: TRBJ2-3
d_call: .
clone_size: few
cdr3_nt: TGTGCCAGCACCGTAAGGTGGAGGCCCCGCACATGGTCCCGCAGTGGAGATACGCAGTATTTT
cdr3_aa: CASTVRWRPRTWSRSGDTQYF

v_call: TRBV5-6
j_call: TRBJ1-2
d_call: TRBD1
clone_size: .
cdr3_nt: TGTGCCAGCAGCCTACCGGGACAGTCCTTAGGGAGCACCTTC
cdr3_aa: CASSLPGQSLGSTF

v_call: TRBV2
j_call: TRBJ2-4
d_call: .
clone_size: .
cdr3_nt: TGTGCCAGCAGTGACCGGGAAACCAAAAACATTCAGTACTTC
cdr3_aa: CASSDRETKNIQYF